What follows are 28 T cell receptor beta chains derived from one specimen sequenced in a study of brain T cells in children with intractable seizures. TCRdb's table, derived via immunoSEQ multiplex PCR, lists solely in-frame clones and lacks some. This sample has around 340,000 clones; more than 85% occur once, and the top ten carry approximately 5%. Time point in this sample: blood from clinic visit 5 months post-surgery; TSC patient then seizure free. The specimen comprised peripheral blood, sampled less than 6 months after surgery. Receptors were obtained from a boy in the first two years of life with tuberous sclerosis and intractable seizures.

This sequence joins TRBV6-1 and TRBJ2-3, with TRBD1 as a possible D gene (6 bases). With 6 bases removed from V and 3 bases from J, the gap between germline ends came to 13 bases. Germline V gene data show CDR1 as MNHNS and CDR2 as SASEGT. The CDR3 covers 14 residues. The CDR3 region is CASRPNQGTDTQYF. DNA of the CDR3: TGTGCCAGCAGGCCTAATCAGGGGACAGATACGCAGTATTTT.

The J gene is TRBJ2-6, the V gene TRBV10-3; D unresolved. Trimming left V 5 bases short and J 0 bases short, with 11 bases between. Germline V gives CDR1 ENHRY, CDR2 SYGVKD. CDR3 length: 16 residues. The CDR3 sequence is CAISPSQSSGANVLTF. CDR3 bases: TGTGCCATCAGTCCGTCCCAAAGCTCTGGGGCCAACGTCCTGACTTTC.

To note about this clone: This specimen includes other DNA sequences encoding the same CDR3. The chain recombines TRBV5-6 with TRBJ1-2; D possibly corresponds to TRBD1 (6 bases). V dropped 0 bases and J dropped 4 bases, with 10 bases sitting between them. The CDR3 consists of 14 residues. Germline V gene data show CDR1 as SGHDT and CDR2 as YYEEEE. Here the CDR3 reads CASSLVGQSYGYTF. Here the CDR3 DNA reads TGTGCCAGCAGCTTGGTTGGACAGTCCTATGGCTACACCTTC.

J is TRBJ2-5 and V is TRBV15; no firm D call. The germline CDR1 and CDR2 sequences are LNHNV and YYDKDF (reference sequence). The CDR3 is 12 amino acids. V was trimmed by 1 base and J by 3 bases, leaving 3 bases between them. CDR3: CATSRVEETQYF. The CDR3 DNA reads TGTGCCACCAGCAGAGTCGAAGAGACCCAGTACTTC.

The rearrangement links TRBV2 to TRBJ2-1, with D unresolved. Germline V gene sequence: CDR1 SNHLY, CDR2 FYNNEI. The V end was cut by 7 bases, the J end by 8 bases, with 15 bases between. The CDR3 runs 13 residues. The CDR3 is CASKQPPGDEQFF. In DNA, the CDR3 is TGTGCCAGCAAGCAGCCCCCCGGAGATGAGCAGTTCTTC. The variable domain in full, with the rest retrieved from reference TRBV2 and TRBJ2-1, is EPEVTQTPSHQVTQMGQEVILRCVPISNHLYFYWYRQILGQKVEFLVSFYNNEISEKSEIFDDQFSVERPDGSNFTLKIRSTKLEDSAMYFCASKQPPGDEQFFGPGTRLTVL.

The chain combines TRBV4-1 with TRBJ2-5, with D perhaps matching TRBD1 (7 bases). V lost 1 base and J 1 base, leaving 10 bases between the germline ends. This CDR3 has 15 residues. Germline assignment: CDR1 MGHRA and CDR2 YSYEKL. The CDR3 region is CASSQGQGGQETQYF. The CDR3 coding sequence is TGCGCCAGCAGCCAAGGACAGGGAGGCCAAGAGACCCAGTACTTC.

V is TRBV29-1 and J is TRBJ2-3; 10 nucleotides align to TRBD2. V was clipped by 8 bases and J by 6 bases; unmatched bases: 5. Germline lookup yields CDR1 SQVTM and CDR2 ANQGSEA. The CDR3 has 12 residues. The CDR3 coding sequence is TGCAGCTCGGGACTAGCGAAGGATACGCAGTATTTT. Its protein is CSSGLAKDTQYF.

The J gene is TRBJ2-5, the V gene TRBV4-1, with 9 bases matching TRBD2. Looked up from germline, CDR1 is MGHRA and CDR2 is YSYEKL. The CDR3 consists of 16 residues. Trimming removed 6 bases from V and 5 bases from J; junction bases left unmatched: 13. The DNA for the CDR3 is TGCGCCAGCAGGCCCCTGCTGGGCGGGGGGGTCGAGACCCAGTACTTC. It specifies CASRPLLGGGVETQYF.

V is TRBV4-1 and J is TRBJ1-5, with a weak D call TRBD1 (6 bases). Trimming pared 4 bases from V and 2 bases from J, leaving 9 bases between. The CDR3 spans 14 residues. Germline assignment: CDR1 MGHRA and CDR2 YSYEKL. The CDR3 DNA follows: TGCGCCAGCAGCCCTCACAGGGGCAATCAGCCCCAGCATTTT. The encoded protein is CASSPHRGNQPQHF.

J is TRBJ2-7 and V is TRBV6-5, with 9 bases aligning to TRBD2. Germline V lookup: CDR1 MNHEY, CDR2 SVGAGI. This CDR3 region has 14 residues. With V trimmed by 3 bases and J by 6 bases, 6 bases remained unmatched. The CDR3 DNA reads TGTGCCAGCAGTTATTCCCTTAGCGGGAGCGAGCAGTACTTC. Translated: CASSYSLSGSEQYF.

The CDR3, as DNA: TGTGCCAGCACACAGGGGCAGTACTTC. This translates into CASTQGQYF. V gene TRBV5-5 combines with J gene TRBJ2-7, with D possibly TRBD1 on 6 matching bases. The CDR3 consists of 9 residues. Germline V CDR1 and CDR2: SGHKS, YYEKEE (reference sequence). The V end was cut by 6 bases, the J end by 9 bases, with 7 bases between.

A remark on this clone: The sample has other DNA sequences that encode this CDR3 too. The chain employs TRBV7-9 and TRBJ2-7; D remains ambiguous. CDR3 length equals 12 residues. Germline V gene sequence: CDR1 SEHNR, CDR2 FQNEAQ (reference sequence). V gave up 2 bases and J gave up 3 bases, with 5 bases separating them. CDR3 DNA: TGTGCCAGCAGCTTAAACGGCTACGAGCAGTACTTC. Encoded protein: CASSLNGYEQYF.

This rearrangement joins TRBV3-1 (or the pseudogene TRBV3-2) to TRBJ2-7, with 7 bases fitting TRBD2. The CDR3 loop spans 16 amino acids. Trimming took 1 base from V and 0 from J; bases not matched to a gene: 6. Per germline, CDR1 LGHDT and CDR2 YNNKEL (reference sequence). CDR3 loop: CASSQVPGGSSYEQYF. CDR3 DNA: TGTGCCAGCAGCCAAGTTCCGGGCGGGAGCTCCTACGAGCAGTACTTC.

The chain couples TRBV9 to TRBJ1-2; 8 bases map to TRBD1. Germline CDR1 and CDR2: SGDLS and YYNGEE. Trimming at V came to 4 bases and at J to 5 bases, leaving 13 bases not matched to a gene. This CDR3 spans 16 amino acids. The CDR3 nucleotides are TGTGCCAGCAGCCGGACAGGGCCCTCGTTGGTATATGGCTACACCTTC. Protein product: CASSRTGPSLVYGYTF.

This chain uses TRBV6-5 with TRBJ2-2; TRBD2 agrees at 7 bases. The CDR3 is 16 amino acids. The germline V gene encodes CDR1 MNHEY and CDR2 SVGAGI. V was pared by 3 bases and J by 6 bases, with 10 bases of the junction left unmatched. For the CDR3, the DNA is TGTGCCAGCAGTTATGAAGGCGGGAGAGATCCCGGGGAGCTGTTTTTT. It encodes CASSYEGGRDPGELFF.

The rearrangement uses TRBV28 and TRBJ2-1; D perhaps matches TRBD2 (5 bases). Germline lookup yields CDR1 MDHEN and CDR2 SYDVKM. V was cut by 6 bases and J by 0 bases, with 9 bases left in between. The CDR3 is 14 amino acids. CDR3 sequence reads: CASRTRFSYNEQFF. CDR3 in DNA: TGTGCCAGCAGAACTAGATTCTCCTACAATGAGCAGTTCTTC. The full variable domain, completed using reference TRBV28 and TRBJ2-1, is DVKVTQSSRYLVKRTGEKVFLECVQDMDHENMFWYRQDPGLGLRLIYFSYDVKMKEKGDIPEGYSVSREKKERFSLILESASTNQTSMYLCASRTRFSYNEQFFGPGTRLTVL.

The V and J genes are TRBV6-5 and TRBJ2-7; D remains ambiguous. Trimming took 6 bases from V and 2 from J, leaving 8 bases between them. The CDR3 covers 12 residues. CDR1 is MNHEY and CDR2 is SVGAGI in the germline V gene. The CDR3 loop reads CASRSTTYEQYF. CDR3 in DNA: TGTGCCAGCAGGTCGACAACCTACGAGCAGTACTTC.

The chain joins TRBV6-5 to TRBJ1-1; no definite D call. The CDR3 length is 13 residues. V shed 3 bases and J shed 3 bases, with 8 bases lying between them. Germline assignment: CDR1 MNHEY and CDR2 SVGAGI. This chain's CDR3 is CASSYDRDTEAFF. CDR3 sequence (DNA): TGTGCCAGCAGTTATGATCGGGACACTGAAGCTTTCTTT.

The genes are TRBV19 and TRBJ1-5; D is uncertain. Germline lookup yields CDR1 LNHDA and CDR2 SQIVND (reference sequence). This CDR3 spans 13 amino acids. Trimming removed 6 bases at V and 0 bases at J, with 6 bases between. The CDR3 reads CASRTYSNQPQHF. Here the CDR3 DNA reads TGTGCCAGTAGGACATATAGCAATCAGCCCCAGCATTTT.

V and J are TRBV5-6 and TRBJ2-5; D call uncertain. The CDR3 totals 12 residues. Trimming took 2 bases from V and 3 from J, leaving 5 bases between them. In germline, CDR1 is SGHDT, CDR2 YYEEEE. DNA for the CDR3: TGTGCCAGCAGCTTAGGTAAAGAGACCCAGTACTTC. Translating it yields CASSLGKETQYF.

The chain couples TRBV5-1 to TRBJ2-5, with D unclear. The V gene lost 0 bases and the J gene lost 4 bases, with 4 bases spanning the gap. Germline V gene lookup returns CDR1 SGHRS and CDR2 YFSETQ. The CDR3 covers 12 residues. The CDR3, as DNA: TGCGCCAGCAGCTTGGCCGGAGAGACCCAGTACTTC. Translated, it gives CASSLAGETQYF.

V is TRBV24-1 and J is TRBJ1-1, with TRBD1 identical over 8 bases. The germline V gene has CDR1 KGHDR and CDR2 SFDVKD. V shed 4 bases, J shed 3 bases, and the junction held 6 bases outside the gene matches. The CDR3 length is 15 residues. CDR3 amino acids: CATSEYRGRDTEAFF. The CDR3 DNA reads as TGTGCCACCAGTGAGTACAGGGGGAGGGACACTGAAGCTTTCTTT.

This chain links TRBV10-1 with TRBJ2-6, with 10 bases fitting TRBD1. The ends lost 4 bases at V and 2 bases at J; junction bases unmatched: 5. CDR3 size: 17 residues. Germline CDR1 reads WNHNN; CDR2 reads SYGVQD (reference sequence). CDR3 nucleotide sequence: TGCGCCAGCAGTGGGAGGACAGGGGGTCCTGGGGCCAACGTCCTGACTTTC. Encoded protein: CASSGRTGGPGANVLTF.

CDR3 bases: TGCAGCCAACACACAGTTAACTATGGCTACACCTTC. It codes for CSQHTVNYGYTF. The rearrangement uses TRBV29-1 and TRBJ1-2; no firm D call. Trimming removed 8 bases from V and 1 base from J, with 11 bases in between. Germline V gene sequence: CDR1 SQVTM, CDR2 ANQGSEA. The CDR3 is 12 residues long.

This clone was detected only once. V gene TRBV7-3 combines with J gene TRBJ2-3, with 7 bases lining up with TRBD1. V lost 5 bases to trimming and J lost 0 bases; unmatched junction nucleotides: 8. Per germline, CDR1 SGHTA and CDR2 FQGTGA. The CDR3 sequence is 16 residues long. CDR3 nucleotides: TGTGCCAGCAGCCGCACAGGGGTGTCTAGCACAGATACGCAGTATTTT. Translation: CASSRTGVSSTDTQYF.

The chain links TRBV5-5 to TRBJ2-5, with 7 bases identical to TRBD1. V shed 5 bases and J 2 bases; nucleotides not matched to a gene: 18. Germline V lookup: CDR1 SGHKS, CDR2 YYEKEE (reference sequence). The CDR3 runs to 18 residues. This CDR3 reads CASSPIAGGSNIQETQYF. CDR3 nucleotides: TGTGCCAGCAGTCCTATAGCAGGGGGTAGTAATATACAAGAGACCCAGTACTTC.

This clone was recorded a few times. J is TRBJ2-7 and V is TRBV29-1; D unresolved. Trimming took 5 bases from V and 0 from J, leaving 5 bases between them. CDR1 and CDR2 (germline): SQVTM, ANQGSEA. The CDR3 spans 11 residues. The CDR3 DNA follows: TGCAGCGTTCAAACCTCCTACGAGCAGTACTTC. Its protein product is CSVQTSYEQYF.

J is TRBJ1-1 and V is TRBV20-1; D remains unclear. CDR1 and CDR2 from the germline V gene are DFQATT and SNEGSKA (reference sequence). This CDR3 has 11 residues. CDR3 nucleotide sequence: TGCCGTTTGTCCATGAACACTGAAGCTTTCTTT. Translated, it gives CRLSMNTEAFF.